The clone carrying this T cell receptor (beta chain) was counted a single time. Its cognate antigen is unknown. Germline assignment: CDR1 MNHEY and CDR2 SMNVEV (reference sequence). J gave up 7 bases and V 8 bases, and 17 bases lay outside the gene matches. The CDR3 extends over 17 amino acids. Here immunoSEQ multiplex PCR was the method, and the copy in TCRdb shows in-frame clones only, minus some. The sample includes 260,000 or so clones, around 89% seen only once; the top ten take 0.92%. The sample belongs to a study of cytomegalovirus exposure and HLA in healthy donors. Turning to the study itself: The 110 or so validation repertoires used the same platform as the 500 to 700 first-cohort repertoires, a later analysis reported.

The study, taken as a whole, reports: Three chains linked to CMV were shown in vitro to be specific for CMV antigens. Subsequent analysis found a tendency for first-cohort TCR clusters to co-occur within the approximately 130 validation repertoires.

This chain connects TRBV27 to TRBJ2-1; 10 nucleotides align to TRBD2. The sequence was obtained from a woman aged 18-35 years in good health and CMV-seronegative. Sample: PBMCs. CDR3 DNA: TGTGCCAGCGCACCTCGGCAGCTAGCGGGAGTATTAAATGAGCAGTTCTTC. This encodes CASAPRQLAGVLNEQFF.